This is a list of T cell receptor beta chains from one sample in a study of T cell changes during pregnancy in multiple sclerosis. Generated by immunoSEQ multiplex PCR, the TCRdb table keeps only in-frame clones and is missing some. Here the sample spans about 68,000 clones, about nine tenths being singletons. The sequencing here drew on peripheral blood, taken in the third trimester of pregnancy. These receptors came from a female donor with multiple sclerosis, enrolled in a pregnancy study. The CDR3 runs from the conserved cysteine through the conserved F or W. Each record gives: CDR3 protein, CDR3 DNA, J gene, D gene, V gene, clone size. D genes are given only for firm matches. A row's size may be missing; if present it is once, few, many or a size class.

CDR3aa: CASRLRGSTEAFF
CDR3nt: TGTGCCAGCAGACTTCGAGGTAGCACTGAAGCTTTCTTT
j_gene: TRBJ1-1
d_gene: .
v_gene: TRBV5-8
abundance: .

CDR3aa: CASSPEPSPLNTEAFF
CDR3nt: TGTGCCAGTAGTCCTGAGCCGTCCCCCCTGAACACTGAAGCTTTCTTT
j_gene: TRBJ1-1
d_gene: .
v_gene: TRBV19
abundance: .

CDR3aa: CASSSLAGGYEQFF
CDR3nt: TGTGCCAGCAGTTCACTAGCGGGAGGGTATGAGCAGTTCTTC
j_gene: TRBJ2-1
d_gene: TRBD2
v_gene: TRBV6-5
abundance: .

CDR3aa: CAASGQGTEAFF
CDR3nt: TGTGCCGCCTCAGGGCAGGGCACTGAAGCTTTCTTT
j_gene: TRBJ1-1
d_gene: .
v_gene: TRBV2
abundance: .

CDR3aa: CASSLVLARDTDTQYF
CDR3nt: TGTGCCAGCAGCTTGGTGTTAGCGCGGGACACAGATACGCAGTATTTT
j_gene: TRBJ2-3
d_gene: .
v_gene: TRBV5-4
abundance: .

CDR3aa: CASSQDSPTSGSNNEQFF
CDR3nt: TGTGCCAGCAGCCAAGATTCGCCCACTAGCGGCTCCAACAATGAGCAGTTCTTC
j_gene: TRBJ2-1
d_gene: TRBD2
v_gene: TRBV14
abundance: .

CDR3aa: CASSYIGLEQFF
CDR3nt: TGTGCCAGCAGTTACATCGGTCTAGAGCAGTTCTTC
j_gene: TRBJ2-1
d_gene: .
v_gene: TRBV6-5
abundance: .

CDR3aa: CASSSTLDATGELFF
CDR3nt: TGTGCCAGCAGTTCTACCCTAGACGCGACCGGGGAGCTGTTTTTT
j_gene: TRBJ2-2
d_gene: .
v_gene: TRBV27
abundance: once

CDR3aa: CASSPRTGTLYF
CDR3nt: TGTGCCAGCAGCCCGCGGACAGGGACCCTGTACTTC
j_gene: TRBJ2-7
d_gene: TRBD1
v_gene: TRBV7-7
abundance: once

CDR3aa: CASSIGGYEQYF
CDR3nt: TGTGCCAGCAGCATCGGGGGGTACGAGCAGTACTTC
j_gene: TRBJ2-7
d_gene: TRBD2
v_gene: TRBV7-8
abundance: .

CDR3aa: CASNPVAGAADEQYF
CDR3nt: TGTGCCAGTAACCCCGTAGCGGGAGCGGCGGACGAGCAGTACTTC
j_gene: TRBJ2-7
d_gene: TRBD2
v_gene: TRBV19
abundance: few

CDR3aa: CSVHLGTGAYEQYF
CDR3nt: TGCAGCGTACATCTCGGGACAGGGGCCTACGAGCAGTACTTC
j_gene: TRBJ2-7
d_gene: TRBD1
v_gene: TRBV29-1
abundance: .

CDR3aa: CASSSPAAGGLAGGHQETQYF
CDR3nt: TGCGCCAGCAGCTCTCCCGCGGCAGGGGGTCTAGCGGGGGGCCACCAAGAGACCCAGTACTTC
j_gene: TRBJ2-5
d_gene: TRBD2
v_gene: TRBV4-1
abundance: .

CDR3aa: CASAIGTGVTQRTEAFF
CDR3nt: TGTGCCAGCGCCATAGGGACAGGGGTTACCCAGCGGACTGAAGCTTTCTTT
j_gene: TRBJ1-1
d_gene: .
v_gene: TRBV21-1
abundance: .

CDR3aa: CASSLVVREGPYEQYF
CDR3nt: TGTGCCAGCAGCTTGGTTGTTCGAGAGGGTCCCTACGAGCAGTACTTC
j_gene: TRBJ2-7
d_gene: .
v_gene: TRBV5-6
abundance: .

CDR3aa: CASSLAAGGDTAYGYTF
CDR3nt: TGTGCCAGCAGCTTAGCGGCGGGGGGGGACACGGCCTATGGCTACACCTTC
j_gene: TRBJ1-2
d_gene: .
v_gene: TRBV7-9
abundance: .

CDR3aa: CAISSPLAGGSYEQYF
CDR3nt: TGTGCCATCAGCAGCCCTCTAGCGGGAGGTAGTTACGAGCAGTACTTC
j_gene: TRBJ2-7
d_gene: TRBD2
v_gene: TRBV10-3
abundance: .

CDR3aa: CASSTDRRFNEKLFF
CDR3nt: TGTGCCAGCAGCACCGACAGGAGATTTAATGAAAAACTGTTTTTT
j_gene: TRBJ1-4
d_gene: .
v_gene: TRBV7-9
abundance: .

CDR3aa: CASSPLAGAGNEQFF
CDR3nt: TGTGCCAGCAGCCCGCTAGCGGGAGCTGGGAATGAGCAGTTCTTC
j_gene: TRBJ2-1
d_gene: TRBD2
v_gene: TRBV27
abundance: .

CDR3aa: CATTGQAGAGELFF
CDR3nt: TGTGCCACTACAGGTCAAGCGGGAGCCGGGGAGCTGTTTTTT
j_gene: TRBJ2-2
d_gene: TRBD2
v_gene: TRBV2
abundance: .

CDR3aa: CASSLGRGNEQFF
CDR3nt: TGCGCCAGCAGCTTGGGACGGGGGAATGAGCAGTTCTTC
j_gene: TRBJ2-1
d_gene: .
v_gene: TRBV5-1
abundance: .

CDR3aa: CASSREDTNSPLHF
CDR3nt: TGTGCCAGCAGCCGAGAGGACACAAATTCACCCCTCCACTTT
j_gene: TRBJ1-6
d_gene: .
v_gene: TRBV4-2
abundance: .

CDR3aa: CASSPPGQTNYGYTF
CDR3nt: TGTGCCAGCTCACCACCGGGACAGACAAACTATGGCTACACCTTC
j_gene: TRBJ1-2
d_gene: TRBD1
v_gene: TRBV18
abundance: .

CDR3aa: CASSLGVREGWDEQFF
CDR3nt: TGTGCCAGCAGCTTAGGGGTCCGGGAGGGTTGGGATGAGCAGTTCTTC
j_gene: TRBJ2-1
d_gene: TRBD2
v_gene: TRBV7-2
abundance: .

CDR3aa: CASSPLPQRAFF
CDR3nt: TGTGCCAGCAGCCCCCTCCCCCAGCGGGCTTTCTTT
j_gene: TRBJ1-1
d_gene: .
v_gene: TRBV7-9
abundance: few

CDR3aa: CASSLTLQGYEAFF
CDR3nt: TGTGCCAGCAGCTTAACCCTTCAGGGGTATGAAGCTTTCTTT
j_gene: TRBJ1-1
d_gene: .
v_gene: TRBV7-9
abundance: .

CDR3aa: CASSYIGQGLHEQYF
CDR3nt: TGTGCCAGCAGTTACATCGGACAGGGTTTACACGAGCAGTACTTC
j_gene: TRBJ2-7
d_gene: TRBD1
v_gene: TRBV6-5
abundance: .

CDR3aa: CASSLGREQPTQYF
CDR3nt: TGCGCCAGCAGCTTGGGGCGGGAACAGCCCACCCAGTACTTC
j_gene: TRBJ2-5
d_gene: .
v_gene: TRBV5-1
abundance: .

CDR3aa: CASSPFHRDGSQPQHF
CDR3nt: TGTGCCAGCTCACCCTTTCACAGGGATGGGAGTCAGCCCCAGCATTTT
j_gene: TRBJ1-5
d_gene: .
v_gene: TRBV18
abundance: .

CDR3aa: CSGDRAHRNEQFF
CDR3nt: TGCAGCGGGGACAGGGCGCACCGCAATGAGCAGTTCTTC
j_gene: TRBJ2-1
d_gene: TRBD1
v_gene: TRBV29-1
abundance: .

CDR3aa: CAWSVRGGTLNSPLHF
CDR3nt: TGTGCCTGGAGTGTACGCGGCGGCACACTTAATTCACCCCTCCACTTT
j_gene: TRBJ1-6
d_gene: .
v_gene: TRBV30
abundance: .

CDR3aa: CASSQEGREGYGYTF
CDR3nt: TGCGCCAGCAGCCAAGAGGGACGGGAGGGGTATGGCTACACCTTC
j_gene: TRBJ1-2
d_gene: .
v_gene: TRBV4-1
abundance: .

CDR3aa: CASSDYRVSEQYF
CDR3nt: TGTGCCAGCAGTGATTACAGGGTTTCCGAGCAGTACTTC
j_gene: TRBJ2-7
d_gene: .
v_gene: TRBV2
abundance: .

CDR3aa: CSARTYEEQYF
CDR3nt: TGCAGTGCTCGCACCTACGAAGAGCAGTACTTC
j_gene: TRBJ2-7
d_gene: .
v_gene: TRBV20-1
abundance: .

CDR3aa: CATSADSNEQFF
CDR3nt: TGTGCCACCTCCGCGGATTCCAATGAGCAGTTCTTC
j_gene: TRBJ2-1
d_gene: .
v_gene: TRBV5-4
abundance: .

CDR3aa: CASNEGHTNEKLFF
CDR3nt: TGTGCCAGCAATGAGGGGCATACTAATGAAAAACTGTTTTTT
j_gene: TRBJ1-4
d_gene: .
v_gene: TRBV2
abundance: .

CDR3aa: CASSQDPTGGLTGELFF
CDR3nt: TGCGCCAGCAGCCAAGATCCTACGGGGGGCCTCACCGGGGAGCTGTTTTTT
j_gene: TRBJ2-2
d_gene: .
v_gene: TRBV4-3
abundance: .

CDR3aa: CASSQDRETQYF
CDR3nt: TGTGCCAGCAGCCAAGACCGAGAGACCCAGTACTTC
j_gene: TRBJ2-5
d_gene: .
v_gene: TRBV4-2
abundance: .

CDR3aa: CASSDSTGGNEQFF
CDR3nt: TGTGCCAGCAGTGACTCGACTGGGGGGAATGAGCAGTTCTTC
j_gene: TRBJ2-1
d_gene: .
v_gene: TRBV6-4
abundance: .